Listed here are 12 T cell receptor beta chains from one sample, sequenced in a study of PD-1 blockade in mismatch repair-deficient tumors. Produced via immunoSEQ multiplex PCR; TCRdb's table is partial and in-frame only. The sample consists of more than 90,000 clones, 60% to 85% of them appearing once. Sequenced material: peripheral blood, taken around 60 weeks after starting pembrolizumab. The receptors here all came from an adult with mismatch repair-deficient cancer.

The rearrangement uses TRBV18 and TRBJ2-2, with D maybe TRBD2 (6 bases). CDR1 and CDR2 (germline): KGHSH, LQKENI. The CDR3 sequence is 16 residues long. V was shortened by 3 bases and J by 3 bases, with 14 bases between the two germline ends. The CDR3 is CASSPPTSRDTGELFF. The CDR3 coding sequence is TGTGCCAGCTCACCGCCCACTAGCAGAGACACCGGGGAGCTGTTTTTT.

The rearrangement joins TRBV10-3 to TRBJ2-5; unclear D gene. CDR1 is ENHRY, CDR2 SYGVKD, per germline. CDR3 length equals 12 residues. V was cut by 6 bases and J by 0 bases, with 5 bases left in between. The chain's CDR3 is CAIRRDQETQYF. The CDR3 nucleotides read TGTGCCATCAGAAGGGACCAAGAGACCCAGTACTTC.

V and J are TRBV9 and TRBJ2-5, with D perhaps matching TRBD1 or TRBD2 (6 bases each). V dropped 3 bases and J dropped 2 bases, with 17 bases sitting between them. CDR1 is SGDLS, CDR2 YYNGEE, per germline. The CDR3 loop spans 16 amino acids. The CDR3 DNA is TGTGCCAGCAGCGCAACAAGCGGCGGGACACAAGAGACCCAGTACTTC. It encodes CASSATSGGTQETQYF. Supplemented by reference TRBV9 and TRBJ2-5, the full variable domain reads DSGVTQTPKHLITATGQRVTLRCSPRSGDLSVYWYQQSLDQGLQFLIQYYNGEERAKGNILERFSAQQFPDLHSELNLSSLELGDSALYFCASSATSGGTQETQYFGPGTRLLVL.

This clone was picked up a small number of times. The chain carries TRBV5-1 and TRBJ1-5; D is undetermined. CDR3 length: 14 amino acids. The germline CDR1 and CDR2 sequences are SGHRS and YFSETQ. V lost 0 bases and J lost 3, with 7 bases in between. The CDR3 DNA reads as TGCGCCAGCAGCTTGGGCGGAGACAATCAGCCCCAGCATTTT. Translating it yields CASSLGGDNQPQHF.

V is TRBV10-3 and J is TRBJ2-5; D perhaps matches TRBD1 (5 bases). The V gene lost 1 base and the J gene lost 4 bases, with 10 bases spanning the gap. The CDR3 is made up of 14 amino acids. The V gene's germline CDR1 is ENHRY and CDR2 SYGVKD. The CDR3 DNA follows: TGTGCCATCAGTGAGTGGGGCTTCGGAGAGACCCAGTACTTC. It yields the protein CAISEWGFGETQYF.

This clone came up a few times. The V call is TRBV25-1, the J call TRBJ1-2; 7 bases are a match to TRBD1. The CDR3 has 12 residues. Germline lookup yields CDR1 MGHDK and CDR2 SYGVNS. V shed 10 bases, J shed 7 bases, and the junction held 9 bases outside the gene matches. CDR3 residues: CATNEGAVGYTF. CDR3 nucleotide sequence: TGTGCCACCAACGAGGGGGCAGTTGGCTACACCTTC.

The J gene is TRBJ2-7, the V gene TRBV7-8, with 7 bases fitting TRBD2. The V gene end was trimmed by 3 bases and the J gene end by 4 bases; junction bases not matched to a gene: 6. This CDR3 is built from 14 residues. Germline lookup yields CDR1 SGHVS and CDR2 FQNEAQ. CDR3 in amino acids: CASSFRDYSYEQYF. CDR3 nucleotides: TGTGCCAGCAGCTTCCGGGACTACTCTTACGAGCAGTACTTC.

V usage is TRBV4-2 and J usage is TRBJ2-3, with D unclear. Per the germline V gene, CDR1 is LGHNA and CDR2 is YNFKEQ. The CDR3 length is 13 residues. Trimming pared 3 bases from V and 6 bases from J, leaving 10 bases between. Written as DNA, the CDR3 is TGTGCCAGCAGCCAGAAGCTAGGCGATACGCAGTATTTT. Translation gives CASSQKLGDTQYF.

This clone turned up a few times. The chain has TRBV7-6 and TRBJ2-2; D is perhaps TRBD2 (5 bases). Trimming took 8 bases from V and 5 from J, leaving 9 bases between them. The CDR3 is 12 residues long. The germline V gene has CDR1 SGHVS and CDR2 FNYEAQ. The CDR3 bases are TGTGCCAGCCTCGGGGATACCGGGGAGCTGTTTTTT. Protein product: CASLGDTGELFF.

Worth noting for this clone: A read error may produce the germline difference seen at one junction end. The V gene is TRBV7-7, the J gene TRBJ2-3; 13 positions match TRBD2. CDR3 length equals 16 residues. CDR1 and CDR2 from the germline V gene are SSHAT and FNYEAQ (reference sequence). CDR3 region: CASSLGLAGAADTQYF. In DNA form, the CDR3 reads TGTGCTAGCAGCCTTGGACTAGCGGGAGCGGCAGATACGCAGTATTTT.

This clone was observed a single time. The chain links TRBV28 to TRBJ1-2; no reliable D call. This CDR3 contains 13 residues. V lost 4 bases and J lost 5, with 11 bases in between. Germline V gene data show CDR1 as MDHEN and CDR2 as SYDVKM. CDR3 in DNA: TGTGCCAGCAGTTACCTTGAGAATTATGGCTACACCTTC. Translating gives CASSYLENYGYTF.

This clone was detected a few times. The chain joins TRBV2 to TRBJ1-2, with D hard to call. Germline CDR1 reads SNHLY; CDR2 reads FYNNEI. The CDR3 consists of 15 residues. V shed 3 bases and J shed 0 bases, with 11 bases lying between them. CDR3 nucleotides: TGTGCCAGCAGTGATCCTCCCCGGGCTAACTATGGCTACACCTTC. It specifies CASSDPPRANYGYTF.